This T cell receptor beta chain came from a study of cytomegalovirus exposure and HLA in healthy donors. Study conclusions and caveats: Later analysis identified about 18,000 TCR beta sequences associated with HLA alleles, using a false discovery rate threshold of 0.05. Association of a missense DCLRE1C variant with TCR beta V- and J-gene trimming was reported in a later analysis. Analyzed later, association rates of TCRs varied across HLA loci, with DRB1 most and HLA-C fewest.

The CDR3 extends over 15 amino acids. V lost 0 bases, J lost 5 bases, and 14 bases lay in between. Germline loops: CDR1 ENHRY, CDR2 SYGVKD. The study ran its PCR with 60 Vbeta and 13 Jbeta primers. Profiled with immunoSEQ multiplex PCR; TCRdb holds only in-frame clones, not every one. The sample has approximately 190,000 clones; 80% to 85% are singletons. Turning to this clone: Its specificity is not known.

The source of this sequence is a boy between 10 and 17 years old in good health and CMV-seronegative. The specimen was PBMCs. The V and J genes are TRBV10-3 and TRBJ2-7; D not resolved. The CDR3 nucleotides are TGTGCCATCAGTGAGTCGATCGGCAGGCCTAACGAGCAGTACTTC. Translation: CAISESIGRPNEQYF.